This TCR beta chain appears in the sequencing data of a study of blood T cell repertoires in COVID-19 (dated by TCRdb to about 2020). A note on the overall study: Samples from collaborators originated in the United States, Italy and Spain and spanned both the acute and convalescent phases of COVID-19. Samples were obtained from the ongoing ImmuneRACE study (first 160 participants) and from 950 to 1,500 subjects provided by 6 global collaborators. The repertoires were made available in a free public database intended to serve as a resource for research on the immune response to SARS-CoV-2. Deeply sampled blood TCRbeta repertoires from subjects exposed to, actively infected with, or recovered from COVID-19 were included in the dataset. The prospective study material was composed of cDNA or gDNA derived from T cells, B-cell-depleted T cells, or PBMCs. The sample metadata nearly always contained a de-identified subject ID, COVID-19 status, age in years and sex. Where available, HLA class I and class II types were taken from metadata supplied by the sample provider and were not determined by assay-based typing. Here is what the overall study found, with its caveats: The amount of clinical and demographic metadata varied by source and participant and was provided uncurated.

Comments on this clone: The antigen it recognizes is unknown. Qualities for individual bases were not recorded, and no much larger clone is one base off.

Whole blood was collected in K2EDTA tubes by collaborating institutions according to the institutions' own protocols. For TCRbeta analysis, collaborator samples were shipped as frozen whole blood, as isolated PBMCs, or as DNA extracted from either sample type. Reading the germline V gene gives CDR1 SGHVS and CDR2 FQNEAQ. Spanning cysteine to phenylalanine, the CDR3 consists of 15 amino acids. The DNA shown is the 45-base CDR3, in frame from base 1. V was cut back by 5 bases and J by 7 bases, leaving a gap of 18 bases between them. The immunoSEQ Assay, a bias-controlled multiplex PCR, was used to amplify TCRbeta CDR3 regions from genomic DNA. The paper's data handling went like this. Within the assay, amplification of reference gene primers was used to estimate how many nucleated cells each sample contained. To quantify the absolute abundance of each unique TCRbeta CDR3 rearrangement, sequence reads were collapsed and filtered. Productive Simpson clonality was computed per sample as the square root of Simpson's diversity index over productive rearrangements. TCRdb obtained this table from immuneACCESS and retained in-frame rearrangements with V and J assigned. These tables miss some clones; where compared with another copy, unresolved V genes account for less than half of the shortfall, and the remainder is unexplained. That table supplies the V and J calls and clone size; D and trimming were determined from the DNA. Recorded for this sample are 83,000 or so clones; roughly four fifths of them occurred a single time. The ten top clones hold 21% of the sample.

The V and J genes are TRBV7-8 and TRBJ1-3; matching of 5 bases hints at TRBD1 as the D gene. Sequencing was done on a sample of peripheral blood. This clonotype originated in a human donor in a cohort sampled during active COVID-19. Here the CDR3 is given as CASSQQTYPGNTIYF. The DNA sequence is given as TGTGCCAGCAGCCAACAGACCTACCCAGGGAACACCATATATTTT.